This is a list of T cell receptor beta chains from one sample in a study of CD8 T cells in ankylosing spondylitis. TCRdb ran MiXCR on the 5' RACE reads and lists one entry per CDR3 protein. The sample yields roughly 280,000 distinct CDR3 sequences, 15% to 20% seen once. Sequenced sample: blood, either unsorted or a sorted T cell fraction (not recorded which). These receptors all stem from a male donor with ankylosing spondylitis or in good health (not recorded which). Each CDR3 is given with its conserved first and last residue.

j_gene: TRBJ2-3; v_gene: TRBV9; CDR3aa: CASSPQGGMSTQYF
j_gene: TRBJ1-4; v_gene: TRBV7-9; CDR3aa: CASSLGPGRGEKLFF
j_gene: TRBJ2-1; v_gene: TRBV24-1; CDR3aa: CATSDHRLGGADEQFF
j_gene: TRBJ2-5; v_gene: TRBV11-2; CDR3aa: CASSLVGTGGQETQYF
j_gene: TRBJ1-1; v_gene: TRBV10-3; CDR3aa: CAIKPGAYTEAFF
j_gene: TRBJ1-5; v_gene: TRBV12-3/TRBV12-4; CDR3aa: CASSNSWVRQGNQPQHF
j_gene: TRBJ2-5; v_gene: TRBV7-9; CDR3aa: CASGLGAKETQYF
j_gene: TRBJ2-2; v_gene: TRBV12-3/TRBV12-4; CDR3aa: CASSLRSEGGELFF
j_gene: TRBJ2-1; v_gene: TRBV11-2; CDR3aa: CASSLDSRIAGSSYNEQFF
j_gene: TRBJ2-1; v_gene: TRBV6-5; CDR3aa: CASSYSWGGEDEQFF
j_gene: TRBJ1-5; v_gene: TRBV24-1; CDR3aa: CATSAGAGYQPQHF
j_gene: TRBJ1-3; v_gene: TRBV7-6; CDR3aa: CASSYGQAGGGNTIYF
j_gene: TRBJ2-5; v_gene: TRBV7-2; CDR3aa: CASSLDSIGTQYF
j_gene: TRBJ1-3; v_gene: TRBV20-1; CDR3aa: CSASPRGSGNTIYF
j_gene: TRBJ1-1; v_gene: TRBV10-2; CDR3aa: CASSESGGGRQAFF
j_gene: TRBJ2-1; v_gene: TRBV24-1; CDR3aa: CATSDSPDRERSNEQFF
j_gene: TRBJ2-3; v_gene: TRBV20-1; CDR3aa: CSGRGGSTDTQYF
j_gene: TRBJ2-1; v_gene: TRBV20-1; CDR3aa: CSAREGGSRGEQFF
j_gene: TRBJ2-3; v_gene: TRBV21-1; CDR3aa: CASSKAPLGSGGTDTQYF
j_gene: TRBJ1-4; v_gene: TRBV27; CDR3aa: CASSLIRGDEKLFF
j_gene: TRBJ2-5; v_gene: TRBV15; CDR3aa: CATSNGGGAETQYF
j_gene: TRBJ1-5; v_gene: TRBV3-1; CDR3aa: CASSQASGNQPQHF
j_gene: TRBJ1-1; v_gene: TRBV12-5; CDR3aa: CASGLVLGRGRDTEAFF
j_gene: TRBJ2-3; v_gene: TRBV19; CDR3aa: CATGLAGWQYF
j_gene: TRBJ2-3; v_gene: TRBV11-2; CDR3aa: CASSLAPLLGDTQYF
j_gene: TRBJ1-2; v_gene: TRBV14; CDR3aa: CASSASGYGYTF
j_gene: TRBJ1-2; v_gene: TRBV12-3/TRBV12-4; CDR3aa: CASSQAFPGYGYTF
j_gene: TRBJ1-4; v_gene: TRBV7-3; CDR3aa: CASSLTGQGDEKLFF
j_gene: TRBJ2-3; v_gene: TRBV25-1; CDR3aa: CASSEYGTTDTQYF
j_gene: TRBJ2-3; v_gene: TRBV5-1; CDR3aa: CASEAVDTQYF
j_gene: TRBJ2-5; v_gene: TRBV7-6; CDR3aa: CASSLPLAGAETQYF